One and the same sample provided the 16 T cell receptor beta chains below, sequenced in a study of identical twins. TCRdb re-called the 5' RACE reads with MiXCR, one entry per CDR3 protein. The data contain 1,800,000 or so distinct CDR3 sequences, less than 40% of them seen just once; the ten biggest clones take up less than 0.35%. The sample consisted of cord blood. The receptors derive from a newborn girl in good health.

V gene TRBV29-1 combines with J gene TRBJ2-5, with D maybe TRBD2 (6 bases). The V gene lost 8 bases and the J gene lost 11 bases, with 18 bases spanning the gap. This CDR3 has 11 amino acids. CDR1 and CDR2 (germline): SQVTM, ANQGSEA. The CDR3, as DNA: TGCAGCCCTCGGGGTTCTGGAGGGCAGTACTTC. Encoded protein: CSPRGSGGQYF. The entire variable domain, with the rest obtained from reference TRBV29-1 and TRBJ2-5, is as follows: SAVISQKPSRDICQRGTSLTIQCQVDSQVTMMFWYRQQPGQSLTLIATANQGSEATYESGFVIDKFPISRPNLTFSTLTVSNMSPEDSSIYLCSPRGSGGQYFGPGTRLLVL.

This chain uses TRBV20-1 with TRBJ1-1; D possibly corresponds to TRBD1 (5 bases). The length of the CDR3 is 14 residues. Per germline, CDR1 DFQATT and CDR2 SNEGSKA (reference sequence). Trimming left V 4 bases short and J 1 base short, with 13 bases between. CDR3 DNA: TGCAGTGCTACCTCATCAAGGGGGAACACTGAAGCTTTCTTT. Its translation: CSATSSRGNTEAFF.

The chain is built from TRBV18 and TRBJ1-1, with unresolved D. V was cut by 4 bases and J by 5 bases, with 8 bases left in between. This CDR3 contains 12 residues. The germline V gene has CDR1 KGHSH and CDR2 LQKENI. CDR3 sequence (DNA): TGTGCCAGCTCACAGGGTCAGACTGAAGCTTTCTTT. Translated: CASSQGQTEAFF.

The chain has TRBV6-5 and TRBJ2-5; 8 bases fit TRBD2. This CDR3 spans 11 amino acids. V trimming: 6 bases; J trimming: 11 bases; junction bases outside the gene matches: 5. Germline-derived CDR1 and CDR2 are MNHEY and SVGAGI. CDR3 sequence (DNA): TGTGCCAGCAGATACCCGGGAGGGCAGTACTTC. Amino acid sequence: CASRYPGGQYF.

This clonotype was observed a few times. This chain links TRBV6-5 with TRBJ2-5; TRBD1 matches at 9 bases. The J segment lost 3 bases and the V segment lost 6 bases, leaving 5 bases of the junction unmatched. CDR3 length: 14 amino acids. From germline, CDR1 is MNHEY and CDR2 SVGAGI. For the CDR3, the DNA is TGTGCCAGCAGAGCCGGGACAGGGAAAGAGACCCAGTACTTC. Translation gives CASRAGTGKETQYF.

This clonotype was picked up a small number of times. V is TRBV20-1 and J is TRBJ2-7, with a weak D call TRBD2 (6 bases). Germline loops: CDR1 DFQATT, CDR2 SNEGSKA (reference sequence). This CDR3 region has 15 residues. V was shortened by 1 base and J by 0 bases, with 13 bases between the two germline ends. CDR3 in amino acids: CSARGGSGRSYEQYF. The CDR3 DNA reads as TGCAGTGCTAGAGGTGGTAGCGGCCGCTCCTACGAGCAGTACTTC.

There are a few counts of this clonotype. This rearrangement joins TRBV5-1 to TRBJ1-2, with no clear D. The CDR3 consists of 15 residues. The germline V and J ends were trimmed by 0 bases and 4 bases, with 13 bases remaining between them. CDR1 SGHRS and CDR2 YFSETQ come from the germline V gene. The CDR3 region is CASSLGGPGPYGYTF. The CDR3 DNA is TGCGCCAGCAGCTTGGGAGGCCCCGGGCCCTATGGCTACACCTTC. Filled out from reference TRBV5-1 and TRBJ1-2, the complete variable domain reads KAGVTQTPRYLIKTRGQQVTLSCSPISGHRSVSWYQQTPGQGLQFLFEYFSETQRNKGNFPGRFSGRQFSNSRSEMNVSTLELGDSALYLCASSLGGPGPYGYTFGSGTRLTVV.

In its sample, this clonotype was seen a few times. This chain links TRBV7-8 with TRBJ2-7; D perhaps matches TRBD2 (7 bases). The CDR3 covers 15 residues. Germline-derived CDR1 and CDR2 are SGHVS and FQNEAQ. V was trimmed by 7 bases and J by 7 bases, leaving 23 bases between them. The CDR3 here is CASTGGGGSYNEQYF. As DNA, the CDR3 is TGTGCCAGCACGGGTGGGGGGGGCTCCTACAATGAGCAGTACTTC.

CDR3 coding DNA: TGCAGTGCTGGACTAGCGGCCTACAATGAGCAGTTCTTC. Its protein product is CSAGLAAYNEQFF. The gene calls are TRBV20-1 and TRBJ2-1; 10 nucleotides agree with TRBD2. With V trimmed by 5 bases and J by 2 bases, 0 bases remained unmatched. The CDR3 covers 13 residues. Germline CDR1 DFQATT, CDR2 SNEGSKA (reference sequence).

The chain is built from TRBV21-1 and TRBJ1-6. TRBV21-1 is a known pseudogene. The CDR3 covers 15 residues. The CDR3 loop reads CASSKVWNRNSPLHF. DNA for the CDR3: TGTGCCAGCAGCAAAGTGTGGAACAGAAATTCACCCCTCCACTTT.

CDR3 loop: CASSYRDTSTGELFF. In nucleotides, the CDR3 is TGTGCCAGCAGTTACCGGGACACCAGCACCGGGGAGCTGTTTTTT. The rearrangement uses TRBV6-5 and TRBJ2-2, with D perhaps matching TRBD1 (6 bases). Trimming removed 2 bases at V and 4 bases at J, with 11 bases between. The CDR3 has 15 residues. Germline V gives CDR1 MNHEY, CDR2 SVGAGI.

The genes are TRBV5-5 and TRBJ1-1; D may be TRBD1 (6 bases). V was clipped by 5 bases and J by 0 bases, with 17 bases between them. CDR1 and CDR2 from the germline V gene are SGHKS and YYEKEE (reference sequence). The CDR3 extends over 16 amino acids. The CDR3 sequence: CASRLGRGDMNTEAFF. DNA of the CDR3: TGTGCCAGCAGACTTGGTCGGGGGGACATGAACACTGAAGCTTTCTTT.

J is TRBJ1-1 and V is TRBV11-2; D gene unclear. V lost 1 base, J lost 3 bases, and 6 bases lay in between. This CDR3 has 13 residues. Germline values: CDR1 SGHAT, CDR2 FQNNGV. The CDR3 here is CASSLGFDTEAFF. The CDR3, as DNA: TGTGCCAGCAGCTTAGGATTCGACACTGAAGCTTTCTTT.

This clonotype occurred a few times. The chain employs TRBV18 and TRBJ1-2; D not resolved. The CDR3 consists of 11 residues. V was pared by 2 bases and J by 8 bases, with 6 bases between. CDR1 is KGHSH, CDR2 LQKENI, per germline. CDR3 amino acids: CASSPESGYTF. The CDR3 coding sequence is TGTGCCAGCTCACCAGAGTCGGGCTACACCTTC.

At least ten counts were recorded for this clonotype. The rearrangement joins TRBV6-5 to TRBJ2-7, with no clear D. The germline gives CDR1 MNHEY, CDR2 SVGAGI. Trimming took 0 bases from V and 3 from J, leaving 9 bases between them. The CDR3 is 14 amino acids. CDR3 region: CASSYSGRNYEQYF. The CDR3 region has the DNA TGTGCCAGCAGTTACTCGGGCAGAAACTACGAGCAGTACTTC.

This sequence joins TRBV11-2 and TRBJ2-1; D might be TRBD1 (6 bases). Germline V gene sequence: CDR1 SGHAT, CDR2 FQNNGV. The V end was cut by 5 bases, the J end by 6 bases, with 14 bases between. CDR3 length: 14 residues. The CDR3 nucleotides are TGTGCCAGCAGCCCCGCCCCCAGGGGCAATGAGCAGTTCTTC. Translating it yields CASSPAPRGNEQFF.